This T cell receptor (beta chain) is drawn from a study of blood T cell repertoires in COVID-19. Study overall: Nucleic acid was either cDNA or gDNA, and it came from T cells, B-cell-depleted T cells, or PBMCs.

CDR1 is SQVTM and CDR2 is ANQGSEA in the germline V gene. The germline V and J ends were trimmed by 4 bases and 5 bases, with 14 bases remaining between them. The CDR3 runs 13 residues. This clone was observed a single time. Methods used by the authors: Estimation of nucleated cell counts was performed using reference gene primer amplification. The assay was immunoSEQ multiplex PCR, and TCRdb's table has in-frame clones only and misses some. The V and J calls and clone size are taken from that table; D and trimming were inferred from the DNA. In the table there are around 170,000 clones, more than 70% of which are singletons.

The source material was peripheral blood. The clonotype was recovered from a woman aged 30 to 39 with acute or convalescent COVID-19. The rearrangement uses TRBV29-1 and TRBJ2-5, with D maybe TRBD2 (6 bases). The CDR3 nucleotides are TGCAGCGTTGGGGCGGGACCCGGGGAGACCCAGTACTTC. It codes for CSVGAGPGETQYF.